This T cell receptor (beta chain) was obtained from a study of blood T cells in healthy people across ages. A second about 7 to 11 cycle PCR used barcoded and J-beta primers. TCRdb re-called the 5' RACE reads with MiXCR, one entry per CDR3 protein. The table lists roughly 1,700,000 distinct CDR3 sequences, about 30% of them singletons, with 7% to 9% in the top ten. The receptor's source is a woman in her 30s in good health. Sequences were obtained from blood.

The CDR3 DNA reads TGTGCCAGCAGCTTTCGGACAGGGGGCATGTCCTACAATGAGCAGTTCTTC. Its translation: CASSFRTGGMSYNEQFF. The chain carries TRBV5-5 and TRBJ2-1, with 11 bases identical to TRBD1. J gave up 1 base and V 2 bases, and 5 bases lay outside the gene matches. Germline V CDR1 and CDR2: SGHKS, YYEKEE (reference sequence). The CDR3 loop spans 17 amino acids.